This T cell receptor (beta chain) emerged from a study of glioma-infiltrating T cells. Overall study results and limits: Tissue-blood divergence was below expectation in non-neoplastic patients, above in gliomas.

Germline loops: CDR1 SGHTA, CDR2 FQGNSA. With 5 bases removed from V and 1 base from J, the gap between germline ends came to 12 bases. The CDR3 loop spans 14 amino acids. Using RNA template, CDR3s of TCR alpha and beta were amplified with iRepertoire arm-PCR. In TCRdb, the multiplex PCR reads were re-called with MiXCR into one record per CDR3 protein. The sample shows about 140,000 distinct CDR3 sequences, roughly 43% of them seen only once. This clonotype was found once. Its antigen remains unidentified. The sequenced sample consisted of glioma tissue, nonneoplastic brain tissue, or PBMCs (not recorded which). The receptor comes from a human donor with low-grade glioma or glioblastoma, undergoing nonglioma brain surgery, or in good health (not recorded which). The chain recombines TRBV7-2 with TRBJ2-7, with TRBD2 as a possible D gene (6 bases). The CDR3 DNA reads TGTGCCAGCAGCCCATGGACTAATTCCTACGAGCAGTACTTC. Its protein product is CASSPWTNSYEQYF.